These 21 T cell receptor beta chains were all obtained from the same sample, sequenced in a study of technical replicates of blood from a handful of donors. Sequencing was performed with immunoSEQ multiplex PCR; in TCRdb, only in-frame clones are kept and a portion is missing. The table lists approximately 73,000 clones, about 92% of them singletons, with more than 0.3% in the top ten. The sequenced sample was T cells isolated from PBMCs. The source is a human donor in good health.

This sequence joins TRBV19 and TRBJ1-5; 7 bases align to TRBD1. V lost 6 bases and J lost 4; bases outside the gene matches: 15. The CDR3 has 17 residues. CDR1 is LNHDA, CDR2 SQIVND, per germline (reference sequence). CDR3 nucleotide sequence: TGTGCCAGTAGGGGACAGATAACCCTAGACCTTAATCAGCCCCAGCATTTT. Protein: CASRGQITLDLNQPQHF.

J is TRBJ2-7 and V is TRBV7-8, with TRBD1 matching 7 bases. The V gene's germline CDR1 is SGHVS and CDR2 FQNEAQ. Trimming cost V 5 bases and J 5 bases; bases outside gene matches: 6. This CDR3 has 13 amino acids. The CDR3 DNA is TGTGCCAGCAGCCCCGGGACAGCAAACGAGCAGTACTTC. Its protein product is CASSPGTANEQYF.

The chain is built from TRBV5-1 and TRBJ2-5; TRBD2 matches at 9 bases. CDR3 length: 16 amino acids. V lost 4 bases, J lost 0 bases, and 7 bases stayed unmatched. CDR1 is SGHRS and CDR2 is YFSETQ in the germline V gene. The chain's CDR3 is CASSLRLAEYQETQYF. CDR3 in DNA: TGCGCCAGCAGCCTTAGACTAGCGGAGTACCAAGAGACCCAGTACTTC.

J is TRBJ1-5 and V is TRBV4-2; D may be TRBD1 (6 bases). Germline-derived CDR1 and CDR2 are LGHNA and YNFKEQ. This CDR3 is 15 amino acids long. The germline V and J ends were trimmed by 1 base and 7 bases, with 14 bases remaining between them. Here the CDR3 DNA reads TGTGCCAGCAGCCAAGGGACAGCTGAAGGGCAGCCCCAGCATTTT. Translating gives CASSQGTAEGQPQHF.

The chain links TRBV4-3 to TRBJ1-4, with 7 bases lining up with TRBD1. Germline V gene lookup returns CDR1 LGHNA and CDR2 YSLEER. The CDR3 covers 17 residues. V lost 4 bases to trimming and J lost 3 bases; unmatched junction nucleotides: 11. This CDR3 is CASSPPWRTGANEKLFF. CDR3 DNA: TGCGCCAGCAGCCCTCCCTGGAGGACAGGAGCTAATGAAAAACTGTTTTTT.

The gene calls are TRBV27 and TRBJ1-1; 11 bases match TRBD1. CDR1 is MNHEY, CDR2 SMNVEV, per germline (reference sequence). V dropped 8 bases and J dropped 0; count of bases not matched to a gene: 5. The length of the CDR3 is 15 residues. The CDR3 coding sequence is TGTGCCAGCGCTACGGGACAGGGGGTGAACACTGAAGCTTTCTTT. It is translated as CASATGQGVNTEAFF.

The chain combines TRBV9 with TRBJ2-3; TRBD1 matches at 12 bases. Germline V gene data show CDR1 as SGDLS and CDR2 as YYNGEE. This CDR3 region has 15 residues. The trim removed 3 bases at V and 6 bases at J, leaving 5 bases unmatched. The CDR3 coding sequence is TGTGCCAGCAGCGCCCGGGACAGGGGGCTTGATACGCAGTATTTT. This sequence encodes CASSARDRGLDTQYF.

CDR3 region: CASSRDRGSNEQFF. In DNA, the CDR3 is TGTGCCAGCAGTAGGGACAGGGGCAGCAATGAGCAGTTCTTC. The chain links TRBV6-4 to TRBJ2-1; TRBD1 agrees at 10 bases. This CDR3 has 14 residues. Germline lookup yields CDR1 MRHNA and CDR2 SNTAGT. Trimming at V came to 5 bases and at J to 6 bases, leaving 4 bases not matched to a gene.

The chain uses TRBV7-2 and TRBJ2-7; D gene ambiguous. Germline V gene lookup returns CDR1 SGHTA and CDR2 FQGNSA. The ends were cut back, 4 bases at V and 4 bases at J, with 5 bases in the middle. This CDR3 is 11 amino acids long. The CDR3 sequence is CASSSYYEQYF. The CDR3 DNA is TGTGCCAGCAGCTCCTATTACGAGCAGTACTTC.

The rearrangement joins TRBV9 to TRBJ2-7; 10 nucleotides match TRBD2. V dropped 4 bases and J dropped 3; count of bases not matched to a gene: 13. In germline, CDR1 is SGDLS, CDR2 YYNGEE. This CDR3 contains 17 residues. The DNA for the CDR3 is TGTGCCAGCAGCCCCCACCTGAGGACTAGCGGAATCTACGAGCAGTACTTC. Protein product: CASSPHLRTSGIYEQYF.

This clone was seen once. The V gene is TRBV2, the J gene TRBJ2-7; a possible D gene is TRBD1 (6 bases). Germline-derived CDR1 and CDR2 are SNHLY and FYNNEI. The CDR3 totals 14 residues. V lost 7 bases, J lost 3 bases, and 16 bases lay in between. CDR3 region: CASTSDRLGYEQYF. The CDR3, as DNA: TGTGCCAGCACCTCAGACAGGCTTGGCTACGAGCAGTACTTC.

The chain recombines TRBV19 with TRBJ1-1, with a weak D call TRBD1 (5 bases). CDR1 is LNHDA and CDR2 is SQIVND in the germline V gene (reference sequence). The CDR3 has 14 residues. V gave up 3 bases and J gave up 2 bases, with 10 bases separating them. The CDR3 loop is CASSITTVNTEAFF. CDR3 nucleotides: TGTGCCAGTAGTATCACGACAGTCAACACTGAAGCTTTCTTT.

The V gene is TRBV4-2, the J gene TRBJ2-3; TRBD2 agrees at 8 bases. Germline V CDR1 and CDR2: LGHNA, YNFKEQ. The CDR3 consists of 18 residues. Unmatched junction bases numbered 16, after V lost 4 bases and J lost 4 bases. CDR3 nucleotide sequence: TGTGCCAGCAGCCGGAACCCCGTCCGGGAGGGCCACCCAGATACGCAGTATTTT. Amino acids: CASSRNPVREGHPDTQYF.

The chain employs TRBV5-1 and TRBJ2-1; 8 bases align to TRBD2. The junction had 9 bases not matched to a gene; V was cut back by 0 bases and J by 7 bases. The CDR3 has 16 amino acids. From germline, CDR1 is SGHRS and CDR2 YFSETQ. The CDR3, as DNA: TGCGCCAGCAGCTTGGCTGTCGGGAGGGCCGGGAATGAGCAGTTCTTC. Translating gives CASSLAVGRAGNEQFF.

This clone was detected only once. This chain uses TRBV11-2 with TRBJ2-7; D might be TRBD1 (5 bases). The germline V gene has CDR1 SGHAT and CDR2 FQNNGV. There are 15 residues in the CDR3. V lost 2 bases to trimming and J lost 2 bases, with 13 bases between them. CDR3 region: CASSLQVAQAYEQYF. CDR3 DNA sequence: TGTGCCAGCAGCTTACAGGTGGCACAGGCCTACGAGCAGTACTTC.

The V gene is TRBV11-2, the J gene TRBJ2-3, with D possibly matching TRBD1 (6 bases). Germline V gene data show CDR1 as SGHAT and CDR2 as FQNNGV. V was pared by 0 bases and J by 2 bases, with 15 bases between. The CDR3 is 17 residues long. In nucleotides, the CDR3 is TGTGCCAGCAGCTTAGATCTTAGTGGGGGCCCCACAGATACGCAGTATTTT. Translating gives CASSLDLSGGPTDTQYF.

This chain links TRBV27 with TRBJ1-5; TRBD1 agrees at 9 bases. Germline V gives CDR1 MNHEY, CDR2 SMNVEV (reference sequence). V dropped 4 bases and J dropped 2; count of bases not matched to a gene: 3. CDR3 length: 15 residues. The DNA for the CDR3 is TGTGCCAGCAGTTGGACAGGGGACGGCAATCAGCCCCAGCATTTT. The encoded protein is CASSWTGDGNQPQHF.

V usage is TRBV7-9 and J usage is TRBJ1-4; D unclear. Trimming shortened V by 2 bases and J by 10 bases, and 17 bases separated the two germline ends. The CDR3 runs 15 residues. Germline V CDR1 and CDR2: SEHNR, FQNEAQ (reference sequence). CDR3 region: CASSLSDRGMGKLFF. As DNA, the CDR3 is TGTGCCAGCAGCTTATCGGACCGGGGTATGGGAAAACTGTTTTTT. The full variable domain, in which reference TRBV7-9 and TRBJ1-4 provide the parts outside the CDR3, is DTGVSQNPRHKITKRGQNVTFRCDPISEHNRLYWYRQTLGQGPEFLTYFQNEAQLEKSRLLSDRFSAERPKGSFSTLEIQRTEQGDSAMYLCASSLSDRGMGKLFFGSGTQLSVL.

This chain connects TRBV12-5 to TRBJ1-2, with 7 bases aligning to TRBD1. The CDR3 has 12 amino acids. The germline CDR1 and CDR2 sequences are LGHNT and FRNRAP. V lost 2 bases, J lost 10 bases, and 4 bases stayed unmatched. This CDR3 reads CASGLKGQNYTF. The CDR3 DNA is TGTGCTAGTGGTTTGAAGGGACAGAACTACACCTTC. Based on the CDR3 plus reference TRBV12-5 and TRBJ1-2, the full variable domain is DARVTQTPRHKVTEMGQEVTMRCQPILGHNTVFWYRQTMMQGLELLAYFRNRAPLDDSGMPKDRFSAEMPDATLATLKIQPSEPRDSAVYFCASGLKGQNYTFGSGTRLTVV.

This clone was recorded once. The chain has TRBV19 and TRBJ1-2, with D perhaps matching TRBD1 (6 bases). This CDR3 has 12 amino acids. V shed 4 bases and J shed 6 bases, with 9 bases lying between them. Germline lookup yields CDR1 LNHDA and CDR2 SQIVND (reference sequence). The CDR3, as DNA: TGTGCCAGTAGTAAGGACAGAAATGGCTACACCTTC. Encoded protein: CASSKDRNGYTF. Filled out from reference TRBV19 and TRBJ1-2, the complete variable domain reads DGGITQSPKYLFRKEGQNVTLSCEQNLNHDAMYWYRQDPGQGLRLIYYSQIVNDFQKGDIAEGYSVSREKKESFPLTVTSAQKNPTAFYLCASSKDRNGYTFGSGTRLTVV.

This clone was seen a single time. V usage is TRBV19 and J usage is TRBJ2-6, with TRBD1 identical over 8 bases. Germline V gene sequence: CDR1 LNHDA, CDR2 SQIVND (reference sequence). V lost 4 bases and J lost 14; bases outside the gene matches: 7. This CDR3 is 13 amino acids long. Written as DNA, the CDR3 is TGTGCCAGTAGTAAGACAGGGGACCTACTCCTGACTTTC. It codes for CASSKTGDLLLTF.